The rows below give T cell receptor beta chains drawn from one sample of a study of OX40 agonist ivuxolimab in advanced cancers. TCRdb's copy holds only in-frame clones and misses some; the assay was immunoSEQ multiplex PCR. Of roughly 90,000 clones in the sample, around 85% were seen once. Sequences were derived from CD4+ or CD8+ T cells sorted from blood, sampled in a trial of the OX40 agonist ivuxolimab. The origin of the receptors is an adult with an advanced solid tumor such as melanoma, head and neck, liver or kidney cancer. Each CDR3 is given with its conserved first and last residue. D genes are given only for firm matches. Not every row has a clone size; where given, it reads once, few, many or a size class.

D gene	clone size	CDR3 length	V gene	J gene	CDR3 protein	CDR3 DNA
TRBD2	.	14	TRBV12-5	TRBJ2-4	CASARGGSPSIQYF	TGTGCTAGTGCCCGTGGCGGGAGTCCGTCCATTCAGTACTTC
.	once	13	TRBV10-3	TRBJ1-2	CASSERWNRGYTF	TGTGCCAGCAGTGAACGATGGAACAGGGGCTACACCTTC
.	once	13	TRBV7-9	TRBJ2-5	CASSFGTQETQYF	TGTGCCAGCAGCTTCGGGACACAAGAGACCCAGTACTTC
.	.	13	TRBV5-1	TRBJ2-1	CASARGINNEQFF	TGCGCCAGCGCGCGGGGTATTAACAATGAGCAGTTCTTC
.	.	14	TRBV28	TRBJ2-3	CASSQDHSTDTQYF	TGTGCCAGCAGTCAGGACCATTCGACGGATACGCAGTATTTT
.	.	14	TRBV6-5	TRBJ2-5	CASRGTGHQETQYF	TGTGCCAGCAGAGGAACAGGGCACCAAGAGACCCAGTACTTC
TRBD1	.	14	TRBV7-2	TRBJ1-1	CASTGQGAGGRAFF	TGTGCCAGCACCGGACAGGGGGCCGGGGGTCGAGCTTTCTTT
TRBD2	.	17	TRBV5-4	TRBJ2-7	CASSLVVGAGGPHEQYF	TGTGCCAGCAGCTTGGTGGTTGGAGCGGGAGGGCCCCACGAGCAGTACTTC
.	.	14	TRBV4-1	TRBJ2-5	CASSLSGRRETQYF	TGCGCCAGCAGCCTCTCAGGGAGGCGAGAGACCCAGTACTTC
TRBD1	.	17	TRBV4-1	TRBJ2-1	CASSLRGFASSYNEQFF	TGCGCCAGCAGCCTCAGGGGGTTCGCGAGCTCCTACAATGAGCAGTTCTTC
TRBD1	.	13	TRBV27	TRBJ2-7	CASRDRGSYEQYF	TGTGCCAGCAGGGACAGGGGGTCCTACGAGCAGTACTTC
.	.	12	TRBV18	TRBJ2-3	CASSLSTDTQYF	TGTGCCAGCTCCCTAAGCACAGATACGCAGTATTTT
.	few	13	TRBV2	TRBJ2-5	CARKNGPRETQYF	TGTGCCAGAAAAAATGGCCCGCGGGAGACCCAGTACTTC
.	.	13	TRBV5-8	TRBJ2-3	CASSLDREDTQYF	TGTGCCAGCAGCTTGGACAGGGAAGATACGCAGTATTTT
.	.	15	TRBV7-8	TRBJ1-5	CASSSFPETLQPQHF	TGTGCCAGCAGCTCTTTCCCCGAGACACTTCAGCCCCAGCATTTT
.	.	13	TRBV2	TRBJ2-7	CASTGSRAYEQYF	TGTGCCAGCACTGGGTCTCGGGCCTACGAGCAGTACTTC
.	.	12	TRBV2	TRBJ2-3	CASIQQRDTQYF	TGTGCCAGCATTCAACAACGAGATACGCAGTATTTT
TRBD1	.	14	TRBV7-2	TRBJ1-5	CASSLRQGGQPQHF	TGTGCCAGCAGCTTAAGACAGGGCGGACAGCCCCAGCATTTT
.	.	11	TRBV28	TRBJ2-3	CASSLTDTQYF	TGTGCCAGCAGTTTGACAGATACGCAGTATTTT
.	.	14	TRBV18	TRBJ2-3	CASSDVAGTDTQYF	TGTGCCAGCTCAGACGTCGCGGGCACAGATACGCAGTATTTT
.	.	14	TRBV7-3	TRBJ2-5	CASSQMVAGETQYF	TGTGCCAGCAGCCAGATGGTAGCCGGTGAGACCCAGTACTTC
.	once	11	TRBV6-5	TRBJ2-2	CGAGNTGELFF	TGCGGGGCAGGGAACACCGGGGAGCTGTTTTTT
.	.	16	TRBV11-3	TRBJ2-5	CASSLGPSGFGETQYF	TGTGCCAGCAGCTTAGGCCCCTCAGGATTCGGAGAGACCCAGTACTTC
TRBD1	once	16	TRBV27	TRBJ2-5	CASREPGQGPQETQYF	TGTGCCAGCAGGGAGCCGGGACAGGGCCCTCAAGAGACCCAGTACTTC
TRBD2	.	16	TRBV6-5	TRBJ2-5	CASSYTSGNGQETQYF	TGTGCCAGCAGTTACACCAGCGGGAATGGACAAGAGACCCAGTACTTC
TRBD1	once	14	TRBV29-1	TRBJ1-1	CSVAGRQGVIPAFF	TGCAGCGTCGCCGGACGACAGGGGGTAATTCCGGCTTTCTTT
TRBD2	.	14	TRBV5-1	TRBJ2-7	CASSSPTSAHEQYF	TGCGCCAGCAGCTCTCCGACTAGCGCCCACGAGCAGTACTTC
TRBD1	.	18	TRBV9	TRBJ1-2	CASSAPRSTGGFIYGYTF	TGTGCCAGCAGCGCCCCGCGGTCGACAGGGGGCTTTATTTATGGCTACACCTTC
.	.	9	TRBV7-9	TRBJ1-1	CASPTEAFF	TGTGCCAGCCCCACTGAAGCTTTCTTT
.	.	12	TRBV6-6	TRBJ2-2	CASRTGPGELFF	TGTGCCAGCAGGACTGGACCCGGGGAGCTGTTTTTT
TRBD1	few	14	TRBV25-1	TRBJ2-5	CASSEQGARKTQYF	TGTGCCAGCAGTGAACAGGGGGCAAGAAAGACCCAGTACTTC